A selection of T cell receptor beta chains follows, all from one sample in a study of blood T cell repertoires in COVID-19. Method: immunoSEQ multiplex PCR; TCRdb's copy keeps in-frame clones and lacks some. In the table there are roughly 58,000 clones, roughly two thirds of which are singletons. Sequences were obtained from PBMCs or T cells enriched from blood (not recorded which). The receptors were sampled from a woman in her sixties who had been exposed to COVID-19. CDR3s include the opening cysteine and the closing phenylalanine or tryptophan. The order of the fields is clone size, D gene, V gene, J gene, CDR3 DNA, CDR3 protein. D genes are given only for firm matches. Expanded clones are given a class, and other clones once, few, many or no size at all.

.	.	TRBV3-1/TRBV3-2	TRBJ1-2	TGTGCCAGCTTGGGTGAGGGCTCCAACTATGGCTACACCTTC	CASLGEGSNYGYTF
.	.	TRBV20-1	TRBJ1-1	TGCAGTGCTAGTCACAACGAAGCTTTCTTT	CSASHNEAFF
.	TRBD1	TRBV5-1	TRBJ2-2	TGCGCCAGCAGCTTGGATACGACAGGGGATAACACCGGGGAGCTGTTTTTT	CASSLDTTGDNTGELFF
few	.	TRBV11-2	TRBJ2-1	TGTGCCAGCAGCCGACATCCAGGGCCAGGGACCTACAATGAGCAGTTCTTC	CASSRHPGPGTYNEQFF
.	.	TRBV28	TRBJ2-6	TGTGCCAGCAGCCCACCGGGGACAGGGGCCAACGTCCTGACTTTC	CASSPPGTGANVLTF
.	TRBD2	TRBV3-1/TRBV3-2	TRBJ2-3	TGTGCCAGCAGCCAAGATAGGGGCGGGGGGAACATAGATACGCAGTATTTT	CASSQDRGGGNIDTQYF
.	.	TRBV30	TRBJ2-1	TGTGCCTGGAGTCGTGTCGATGAGCAGTTCTTC	CAWSRVDEQFF
.	.	TRBV9	TRBJ1-2	TGTGCCAGCAGCGCCCGCCGGGAGGGCTATGGCTACACCTTC	CASSARREGYGYTF
.	TRBD2	TRBV7-3	TRBJ2-1	TGTGCCAGCAGCTCCGCGGGGGGGCCAAATGAGCAGTTCTTC	CASSSAGGPNEQFF
.	.	TRBV28	TRBJ2-2	TGTGCCACCTCCGGGAAATCCAAACGTGAGCTGTTTTTT	CATSGKSKRELFF
.	.	TRBV5-5	TRBJ1-5	TGTGCCAGCAGTGCCGGGGTTAGCAATCAGCCCCAGCATTTT	CASSAGVSNQPQHF
.	.	TRBV7-9	TRBJ2-1	TGTGCCAGCAGCCCGGTACAAGCGCGCCGATTAATGAGGCAGTTCTTC	CASSPVQARRLMRQFF
.	TRBD1	TRBV25-1	TRBJ2-2	TGTGCCAGCAGTCAGGGGGCAACTTGGACCGGGGAGCTGTTTTTT	CASSQGATWTGELFF
.	.	TRBV5-1	TRBJ2-7	TGCGCCAGCAGCTCTACAGGGCTCGAGCAGTACTTC	CASSSTGLEQYF
.	.	TRBV11-2	TRBJ1-2	TGTGCCAGCAGCCAATCCCGGGGGGGACGGACCTATGGCTACACCTTC	CASSQSRGGRTYGYTF
.	TRBD2	TRBV7-2	TRBJ2-4	TGTGCCAGCAGCTTCGGGGGGACCAAAAACATTCAGTACTTC	CASSFGGTKNIQYF
.	TRBD2	TRBV18	TRBJ2-5	TGTGCCAGCTCACCTCCGTTAGCGGGGATTCGGCAAGAGACCCAGTACTTC	CASSPPLAGIRQETQYF
.	.	TRBV7-9	TRBJ1-2	TGTGCCAGCAGCTTAGCGGAGACAGCCATCTTC	CASSLAETAIF
.	.	TRBV15	TRBJ1-6	TGTGCCACCAGCAATAGGAGCTCCTATAATTCACCCCTCCACTTT	CATSNRSSYNSPLHF
.	TRBD1	TRBV6-2/TRBV6-3	TRBJ2-7	TGTGCCAGCAGCCCATCCGCCAGGGGGCCCTACGAGCAGTACTTC	CASSPSARGPYEQYF
.	.	TRBV12-3/TRBV12-4	TRBJ1-1	TGTGCCAGCAGCGTTAACGCCGGCACTGAAGCTTTCTTT	CASSVNAGTEAFF
.	.	TRBV6-5	TRBJ1-2	TGTGCCAGCAGGGCGGGTAACTATGGCTACACCTTC	CASRAGNYGYTF
few	TRBD1	TRBV28	TRBJ2-3	TGTGCCAGCAGACCACAGGGGGTTAGCACAGATACGCAGTATTTT	CASRPQGVSTDTQYF
.	.	TRBV28	TRBJ1-5	TGTGCCAGCAGTTTAGAGATCAGGGGAAATCAGCCCCAGCATTTT	CASSLEIRGNQPQHF
many	.	TRBV6-5	TRBJ2-7	TGTGCCAGCAGTTACGGAGCTTATTCCTACGAGCAGTACTTC	CASSYGAYSYEQYF
.	.	TRBV6-5	TRBJ2-1	TGTGCCAGCAGTTACTCGGGGCGGAACTACAATGAGCAGTTCTTC	CASSYSGRNYNEQFF
.	TRBD1	TRBV5-4	TRBJ1-2	TGTGCCAGCAGCTTGATCGGAGGGCAGGGGGCGAAAGGCTACACCTTC	CASSLIGGQGAKGYTF
.	.	TRBV5-1	TRBJ1-2	TGCGCCAGCAGCGGGCCAGAAGGAGGAGGCTACACCTTC	CASSGPEGGGYTF
.	.	TRBV13	TRBJ2-1	TGTGCCAGCAGCTTCAGGGTAGATGGATTGAATGAGCAGTTCTTC	CASSFRVDGLNEQFF
.	.	TRBV3-1/TRBV3-2	TRBJ1-1	TGTGCCAGCAGCCACGGGGGGAACACTGAAGCTTTCTTT	CASSHGGNTEAFF
.	.	TRBV28	TRBJ1-2	TGTGCCAGCAGTTTTCAGGGAAGTGGCTACACCTTC	CASSFQGSGYTF
.	TRBD2	TRBV2	TRBJ2-1	TGTGCCAGCACTAGCGGGGGTTACTCCTACAATGAGCAGTTCTTC	CASTSGGYSYNEQFF
.	.	TRBV25-1	TRBJ1-1	TGTGCCAGCAGTGGGACAGATAGAAACACTGAAGCTTTCTTT	CASSGTDRNTEAFF
.	TRBD1	TRBV30	TRBJ2-7	TGTGCCTGGAGTGTACGGGACAGGGGGGAGCAGTACTTC	CAWSVRDRGEQYF
few	.	TRBV30	TRBJ1-2	TGTGCCTGGAGTGTCACAAGCTATGGCTACACCTTC	CAWSVTSYGYTF
once	TRBD1	TRBV19	TRBJ2-7	TGTGCCAGTAGTCCTAGGACCGGGACAGACGTGTTAACCTTC	CASSPRTGTDVLTF
.	TRBD1	TRBV5-4	TRBJ1-6	TGTGCCAGCAGCGCCGACAGGGGGCGGGGAAATTCACCCCTCCACTTT	CASSADRGRGNSPLHF
.	TRBD2	TRBV4-3	TRBJ2-5	TGCGCCAGCAGCCAAGATCTCGCTAGCGGGGTGAATGGAGAGACCCAGTACTTC	CASSQDLASGVNGETQYF
few	.	TRBV12-3/TRBV12-4	TRBJ1-1	TGTGCCAGCAGTTTACAAATGAACACTGAAGCTTTCTTT	CASSLQMNTEAFF
.	.	TRBV18	TRBJ1-5	TGTGCCAGCTCACCACAGCGGGAACAGCCCCAGCATTTT	CASSPQREQPQHF
.	TRBD2	TRBV4-1	TRBJ2-3	TGCGCCAGCAGCCCCCTGGGCTGGACGGGGGGAGCAGATACGCAGTATTTT	CASSPLGWTGGADTQYF
.	.	TRBV4-2	TRBJ1-6	TGTGCCAGCAGCCAGAGTAATTCACCCCTCCACTTT	CASSQSNSPLHF
.	.	TRBV5-5	TRBJ1-3	TGTGCCAGCAGCTTGGACCTAAAGGGAAACACCATATATTTT	CASSLDLKGNTIYF
.	TRBD1	TRBV7-2	TRBJ1-4	TGTGCCAGCAGCGAAACCGGGACAGCCCGGACGGGAAAACTGTTTTTT	CASSETGTARTGKLFF
.	TRBD1	TRBV7-8	TRBJ1-2	TGTGCCAGCAGCTTAGGCTTACAGGGGGCTAATGGCTACACCTTC	CASSLGLQGANGYTF